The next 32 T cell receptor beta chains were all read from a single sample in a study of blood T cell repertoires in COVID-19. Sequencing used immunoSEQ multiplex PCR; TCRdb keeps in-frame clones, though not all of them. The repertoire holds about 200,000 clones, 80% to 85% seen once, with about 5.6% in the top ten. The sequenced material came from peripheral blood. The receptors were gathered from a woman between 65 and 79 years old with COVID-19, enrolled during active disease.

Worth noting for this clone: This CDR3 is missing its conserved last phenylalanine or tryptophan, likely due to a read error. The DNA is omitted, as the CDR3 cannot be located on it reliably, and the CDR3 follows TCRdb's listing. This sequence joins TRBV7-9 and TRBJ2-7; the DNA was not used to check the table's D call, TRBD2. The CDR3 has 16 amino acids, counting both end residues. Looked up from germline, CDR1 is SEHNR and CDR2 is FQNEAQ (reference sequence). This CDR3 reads CASSLPRGYRVPTDSD.

CDR3 sequence reads: CASSSGTGYQETQYF. CDR3 DNA: TGTGCCAGCAGCTCCGGGACAGGGTACCAAGAGACCCAGTACTTC. This chain uses TRBV6-2 or TRBV6-3 with TRBJ2-5, with TRBD1 matching 9 bases. Unmatched junction bases numbered 5, after V lost 6 bases and J lost 0 bases. Germline V gene lookup returns CDR1 MNHEY and CDR2 SVGEGT. The CDR3 runs to 15 residues.

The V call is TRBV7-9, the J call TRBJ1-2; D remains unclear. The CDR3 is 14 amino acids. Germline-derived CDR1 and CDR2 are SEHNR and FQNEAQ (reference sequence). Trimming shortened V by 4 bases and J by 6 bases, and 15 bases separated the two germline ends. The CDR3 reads CASSSRGRGHGYTF. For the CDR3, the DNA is TGTGCCAGCAGCTCCCGCGGGAGAGGGCATGGCTACACCTTC.

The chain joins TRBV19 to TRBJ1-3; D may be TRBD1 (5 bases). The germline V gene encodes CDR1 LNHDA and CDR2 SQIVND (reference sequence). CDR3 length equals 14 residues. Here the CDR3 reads CAAWDLSSGNTIYF. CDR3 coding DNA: TGTGCTGCCTGGGACTTGAGCTCTGGAAACACCATATATTTT.

CDR3 sequence: CATLGQGAGNTEAFF. The CDR3 DNA sequence: TGTGCCACCCTAGGACAGGGGGCGGGGAACACTGAAGCTTTCTTT. The chain links TRBV28 to TRBJ1-1; 11 bases line up with TRBD1. The germline gives CDR1 MDHEN, CDR2 SYDVKM. There are 15 residues in the CDR3. Losses at the gene ends were 10 bases for V and 1 base for J; bases not matched to a gene: 8.

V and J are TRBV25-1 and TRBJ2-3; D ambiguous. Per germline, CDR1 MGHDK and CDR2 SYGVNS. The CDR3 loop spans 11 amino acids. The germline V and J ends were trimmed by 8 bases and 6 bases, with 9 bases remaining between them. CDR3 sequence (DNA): TGTGCCAGCCGCACCGGGGATACGCAGTATTTT. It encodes CASRTGDTQYF.

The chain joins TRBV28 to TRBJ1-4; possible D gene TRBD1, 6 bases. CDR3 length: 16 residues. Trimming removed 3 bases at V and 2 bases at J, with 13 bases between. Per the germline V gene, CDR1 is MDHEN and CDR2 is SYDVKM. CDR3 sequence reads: CASSFRGASTNEKLFF. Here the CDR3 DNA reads TGTGCCAGCAGTTTTCGGGGGGCGTCTACTAATGAAAAACTGTTTTTT.

The CDR3: CASSPFRDKTYEQYF. The DNA of the CDR3 is TGTGCCAGCTCACCATTCCGGGACAAGACCTACGAGCAGTACTTC. The chain has TRBV18 and TRBJ2-7; tentatively, D is TRBD1 (6 bases). Trimming left V 2 bases short and J 2 bases short, with 13 bases between. The CDR3 totals 15 residues. Germline V gene data show CDR1 as KGHSH and CDR2 as LQKENI.

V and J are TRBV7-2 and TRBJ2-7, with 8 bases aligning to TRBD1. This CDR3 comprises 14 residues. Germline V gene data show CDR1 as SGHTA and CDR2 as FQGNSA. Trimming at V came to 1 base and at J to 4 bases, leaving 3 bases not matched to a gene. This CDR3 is CASSLDRGFYEQYF. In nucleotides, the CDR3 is TGTGCCAGCAGCTTAGACAGGGGGTTTTACGAGCAGTACTTC.

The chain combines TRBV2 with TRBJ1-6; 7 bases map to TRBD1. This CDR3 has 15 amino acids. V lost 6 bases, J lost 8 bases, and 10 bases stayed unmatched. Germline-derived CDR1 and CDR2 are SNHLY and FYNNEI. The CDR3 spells CASRERGRGYSPLHF. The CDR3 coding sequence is TGTGCCAGCAGAGAGAGGGGGCGCGGTTATTCACCCCTCCACTTT.

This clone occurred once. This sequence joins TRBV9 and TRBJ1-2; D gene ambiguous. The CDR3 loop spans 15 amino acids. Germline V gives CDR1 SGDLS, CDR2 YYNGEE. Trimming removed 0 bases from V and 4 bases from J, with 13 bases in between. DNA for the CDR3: TGTGCCAGCAGCGTAGATTTGGCCCAAATCTATGGCTACACCTTC. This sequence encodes CASSVDLAQIYGYTF. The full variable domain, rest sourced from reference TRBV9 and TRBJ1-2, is DSGVTQTPKHLITATGQRVTLRCSPRSGDLSVYWYQQSLDQGLQFLIQYYNGEERAKGNILERFSAQQFPDLHSELNLSSLELGDSALYFCASSVDLAQIYGYTFGSGTRLTVV.

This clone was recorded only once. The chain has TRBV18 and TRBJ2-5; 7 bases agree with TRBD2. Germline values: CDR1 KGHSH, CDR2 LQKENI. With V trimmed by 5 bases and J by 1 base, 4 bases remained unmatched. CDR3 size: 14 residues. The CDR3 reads CASSGTTAQETQYF. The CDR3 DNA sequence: TGTGCCAGCTCAGGGACTACCGCCCAAGAGACCCAGTACTTC.

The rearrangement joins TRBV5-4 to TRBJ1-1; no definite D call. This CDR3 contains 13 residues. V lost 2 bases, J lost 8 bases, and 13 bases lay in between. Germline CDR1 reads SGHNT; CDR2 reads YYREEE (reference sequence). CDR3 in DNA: TGTGCCAGCAGCTTTGGAGCGGGAGTAGAAGCTTTCTTT. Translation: CASSFGAGVEAFF.

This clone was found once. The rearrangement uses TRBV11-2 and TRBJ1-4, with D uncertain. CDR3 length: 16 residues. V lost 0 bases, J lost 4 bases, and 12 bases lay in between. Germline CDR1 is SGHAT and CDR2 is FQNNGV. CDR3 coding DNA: TGTGCCAGCAGCTTAGATTGGGCAAGGTTTAATGAAAAACTGTTTTTT. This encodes CASSLDWARFNEKLFF.

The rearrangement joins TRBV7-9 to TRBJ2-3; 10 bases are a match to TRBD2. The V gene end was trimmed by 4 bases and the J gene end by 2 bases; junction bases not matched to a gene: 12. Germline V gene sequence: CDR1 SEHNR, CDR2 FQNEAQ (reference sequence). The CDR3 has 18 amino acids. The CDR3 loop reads CASSSWVGTSDNTDTQYF. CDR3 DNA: TGTGCCAGCAGCTCGTGGGTTGGGACTAGCGACAACACAGATACGCAGTATTTT.

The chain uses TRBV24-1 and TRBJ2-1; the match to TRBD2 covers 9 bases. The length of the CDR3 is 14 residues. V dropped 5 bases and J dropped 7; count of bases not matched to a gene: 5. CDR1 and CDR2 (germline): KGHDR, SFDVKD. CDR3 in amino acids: CATSGTSALNEQFF. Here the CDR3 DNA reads TGTGCCACCAGTGGGACTAGCGCCTTAAATGAGCAGTTCTTC.

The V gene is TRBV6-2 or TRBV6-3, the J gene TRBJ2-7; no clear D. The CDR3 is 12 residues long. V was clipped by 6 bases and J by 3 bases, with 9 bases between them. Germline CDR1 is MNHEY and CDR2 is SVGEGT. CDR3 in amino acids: CASSRGNYEQYF. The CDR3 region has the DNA TGTGCCAGCAGCCGTGGCAACTACGAGCAGTACTTC.

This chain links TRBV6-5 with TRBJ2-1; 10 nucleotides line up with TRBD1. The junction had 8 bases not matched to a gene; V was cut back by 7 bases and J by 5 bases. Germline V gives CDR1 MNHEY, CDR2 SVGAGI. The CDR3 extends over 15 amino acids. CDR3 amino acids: CASTPRDRGDNEQFF. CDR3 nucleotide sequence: TGTGCCAGCACCCCCCGGGACAGGGGCGACAATGAGCAGTTCTTC.

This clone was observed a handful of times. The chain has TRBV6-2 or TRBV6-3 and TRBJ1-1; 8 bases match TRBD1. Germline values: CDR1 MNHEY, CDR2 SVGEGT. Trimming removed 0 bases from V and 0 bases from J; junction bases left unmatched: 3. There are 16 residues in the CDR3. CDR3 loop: CASSYSRTGLNTEAFF. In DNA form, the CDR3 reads TGTGCCAGCAGTTACTCTAGGACAGGGCTGAACACTGAAGCTTTCTTT.

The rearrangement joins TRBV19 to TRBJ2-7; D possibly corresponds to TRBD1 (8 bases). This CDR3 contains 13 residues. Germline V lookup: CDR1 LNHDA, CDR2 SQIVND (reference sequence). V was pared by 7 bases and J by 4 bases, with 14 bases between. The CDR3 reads CASTYRGGYEQYF. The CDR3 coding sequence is TGTGCCAGTACCTACAGGGGGGGTTACGAGCAGTACTTC.

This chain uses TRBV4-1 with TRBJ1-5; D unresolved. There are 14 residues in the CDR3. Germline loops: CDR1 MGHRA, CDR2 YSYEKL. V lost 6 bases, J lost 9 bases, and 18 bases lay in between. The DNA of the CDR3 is TGCGCCAGCAGTTCCGCGGACCCGGCGGGGCCCCAGCATTTT. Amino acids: CASSSADPAGPQHF.

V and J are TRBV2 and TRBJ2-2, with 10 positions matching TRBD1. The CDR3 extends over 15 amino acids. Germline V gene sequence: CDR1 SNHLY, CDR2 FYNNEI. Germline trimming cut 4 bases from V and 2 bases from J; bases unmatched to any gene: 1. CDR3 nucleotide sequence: TGTGCCAGCAGTGGGGACAGGGGAAACACCGGGGAGCTGTTTTTT. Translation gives CASSGDRGNTGELFF.

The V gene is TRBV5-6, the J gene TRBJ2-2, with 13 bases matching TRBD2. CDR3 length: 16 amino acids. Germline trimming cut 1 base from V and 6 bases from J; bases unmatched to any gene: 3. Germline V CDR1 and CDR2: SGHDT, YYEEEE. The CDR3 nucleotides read TGTGCCAGCAGCTTGAGGACTAGCGGGAGTCCCGGGGAGCTGTTTTTT. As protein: CASSLRTSGSPGELFF.

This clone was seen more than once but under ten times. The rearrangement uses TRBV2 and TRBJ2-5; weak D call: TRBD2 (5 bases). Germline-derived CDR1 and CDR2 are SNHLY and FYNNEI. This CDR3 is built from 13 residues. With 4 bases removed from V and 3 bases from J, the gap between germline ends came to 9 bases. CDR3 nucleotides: TGTGCCAGCAGTGTTGGGGAGAAAGAGACCCAGTACTTC. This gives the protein CASSVGEKETQYF.

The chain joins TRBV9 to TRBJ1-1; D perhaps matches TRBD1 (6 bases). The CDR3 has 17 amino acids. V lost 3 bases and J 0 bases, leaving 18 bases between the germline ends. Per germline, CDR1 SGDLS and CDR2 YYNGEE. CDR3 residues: CASSASWGGGMNTEAFF. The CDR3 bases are TGTGCCAGCAGCGCCTCCTGGGGAGGGGGTATGAACACTGAAGCTTTCTTT. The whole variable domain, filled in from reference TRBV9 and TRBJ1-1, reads DSGVTQTPKHLITATGQRVTLRCSPRSGDLSVYWYQQSLDQGLQFLIQYYNGEERAKGNILERFSAQQFPDLHSELNLSSLELGDSALYFCASSASWGGGMNTEAFFGQGTRLTVV.

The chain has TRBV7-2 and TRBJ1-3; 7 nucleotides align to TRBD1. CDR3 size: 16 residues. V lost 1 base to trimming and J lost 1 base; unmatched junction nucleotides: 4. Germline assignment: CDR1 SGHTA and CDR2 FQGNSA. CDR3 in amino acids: CASSLEGDSSGNTIYF. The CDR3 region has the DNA TGTGCCAGCAGCTTAGAGGGGGACAGTTCTGGAAACACCATATATTTT.

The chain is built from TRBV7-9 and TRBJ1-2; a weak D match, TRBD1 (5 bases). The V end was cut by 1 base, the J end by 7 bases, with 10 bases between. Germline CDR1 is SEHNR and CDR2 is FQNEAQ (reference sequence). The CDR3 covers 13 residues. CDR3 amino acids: CASSLGGGSGYTF. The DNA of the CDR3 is TGTGCCAGCAGCTTAGGCGGGGGAAGTGGCTACACCTTC.

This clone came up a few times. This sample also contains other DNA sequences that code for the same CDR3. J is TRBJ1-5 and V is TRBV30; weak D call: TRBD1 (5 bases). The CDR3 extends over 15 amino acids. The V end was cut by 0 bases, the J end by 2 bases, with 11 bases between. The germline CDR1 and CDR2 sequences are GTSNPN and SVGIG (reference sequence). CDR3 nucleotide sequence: TGTGCCTGGAGTGTTACAGGAACAGGCAATCAGCCCCAGCATTTT. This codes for CAWSVTGTGNQPQHF.

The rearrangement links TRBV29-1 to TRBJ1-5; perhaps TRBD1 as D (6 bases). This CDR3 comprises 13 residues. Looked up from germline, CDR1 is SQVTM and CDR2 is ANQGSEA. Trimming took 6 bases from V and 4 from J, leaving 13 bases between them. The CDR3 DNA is TGCAGCGTCGCACAGGGTACTAATCAGCCCCAGCATTTT. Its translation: CSVAQGTNQPQHF.

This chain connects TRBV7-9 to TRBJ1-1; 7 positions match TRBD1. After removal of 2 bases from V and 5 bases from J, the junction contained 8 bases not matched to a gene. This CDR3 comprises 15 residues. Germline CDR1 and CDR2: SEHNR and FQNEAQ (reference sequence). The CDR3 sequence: CASSLYATGTTEAFF. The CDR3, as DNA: TGTGCCAGCAGCTTATATGCGACAGGGACTACTGAAGCTTTCTTT.

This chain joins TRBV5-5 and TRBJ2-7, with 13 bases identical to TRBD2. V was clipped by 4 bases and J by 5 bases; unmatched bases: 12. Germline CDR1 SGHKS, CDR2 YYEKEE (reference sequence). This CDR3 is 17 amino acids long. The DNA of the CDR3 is TGTGCCAGCAGCCTACTAGCGGGAGGGTCAAGACGCAACGAGCAGTACTTC. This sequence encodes CASSLLAGGSRRNEQYF. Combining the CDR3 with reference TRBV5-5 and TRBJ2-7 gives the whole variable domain DAGVTQSPTHLIKTRGQQVTLRCSPISGHKSVSWYQQVLGQGPQFIFQYYEKEERGRGNFPDRFSARQFPNYSSELNVNALLLGDSALYLCASSLLAGGSRRNEQYFGPGTRLTVT.

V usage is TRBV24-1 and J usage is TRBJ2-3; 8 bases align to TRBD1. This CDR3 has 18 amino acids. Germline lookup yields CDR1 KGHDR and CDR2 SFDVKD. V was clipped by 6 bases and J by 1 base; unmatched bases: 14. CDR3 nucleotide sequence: TGTGCCACCAGTTACGGACAGGGTAATCCCCACGGCACAGATACGCAGTATTTT. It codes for CATSYGQGNPHGTDTQYF.